A selection of T cell receptor beta chains follows, all from one sample in a study of CD8 T cells in Susac syndrome. TCRdb ran MiXCR on the immunoSEQ multiplex PCR reads and lists one entry per CDR3 protein. The table has 150,000 to 200,000 distinct CDR3 sequences, 85% to 95% seen once. The sample taken for sequencing was CD4+ T cells from PBMCs. These receptors all come from a human donor in good health. CDR3s include the opening cysteine and the closing phenylalanine or tryptophan. D genes are given only for firm matches. Rows may omit the clone size; those that give it use once, few, many or a size class.

D gene: .
clone size: .
J gene: TRBJ2-3
V gene: TRBV7-6
CDR3 DNA: TGTGCCAGCAGCTTCGCAGTCACAGATACGCAGTATTTT
CDR3 protein: CASSFAVTDTQYF

D gene: .
clone size: .
J gene: TRBJ2-4
V gene: TRBV5-1
CDR3 DNA: TGCGCCAGCAGCTTGGAACAAGCCAAAAACATTCAGTACTTC
CDR3 protein: CASSLEQAKNIQYF

D gene: .
clone size: .
J gene: TRBJ2-5
V gene: TRBV7-6
CDR3 DNA: TGTGCCAGCAGCCCCCTGCCTCAAGAGACCCAGTACTTC
CDR3 protein: CASSPLPQETQYF

D gene: .
clone size: .
J gene: TRBJ2-1
V gene: TRBV7-3
CDR3 DNA: TGTGCCAGCAGCTTACAGGCGTCCCGAGACAATGAGCAGTTCTTC
CDR3 protein: CASSLQASRDNEQFF

D gene: TRBD2
clone size: .
J gene: TRBJ2-7
V gene: TRBV4-1
CDR3 DNA: TGCGCCAGCAGCGTTAGGCGGGGGGAAGTTGACGAGCAGTACTTC
CDR3 protein: CASSVRRGEVDEQYF

D gene: .
clone size: .
J gene: TRBJ2-2
V gene: TRBV5-1
CDR3 DNA: TGCGCCAGCAGCGCCGGACAGCCTATTAACACCGGGGAGCTGTTTTTT
CDR3 protein: CASSAGQPINTGELFF

D gene: .
clone size: .
J gene: TRBJ2-5
V gene: TRBV7-6
CDR3 DNA: TGTGCCAGCAGCAAGATTCAAGAGACCCAGTACTTC
CDR3 protein: CASSKIQETQYF

D gene: TRBD2
clone size: .
J gene: TRBJ2-5
V gene: TRBV12-3/TRBV12-4
CDR3 DNA: TGTGCCAGCAGCCCGGTTGGGGGGGGAAGAGGAGAGACCCAGTACTTC
CDR3 protein: CASSPVGGGRGETQYF

D gene: TRBD1
clone size: .
J gene: TRBJ2-2
V gene: TRBV10-3
CDR3 DNA: TGTGCCATCAGACGGACAGGACCGAACACCGGGGAGCTGTTTTTT
CDR3 protein: CAIRRTGPNTGELFF

D gene: .
clone size: .
J gene: TRBJ2-5
V gene: TRBV12-3/TRBV12-4
CDR3 DNA: TGTGCCAGCAGTCCCCCGGGGAGCGGAGGGGTCAAGACCCAGTACTTC
CDR3 protein: CASSPPGSGGVKTQYF

D gene: .
clone size: once
J gene: TRBJ2-7
V gene: TRBV3-1
CDR3 DNA: TGTGCCAGCAGCCAAGGAGGGGGGCTCTACGAGCAGTACTTC
CDR3 protein: CASSQGGGLYEQYF

D gene: TRBD1
clone size: once
J gene: TRBJ2-3
V gene: TRBV5-1
CDR3 DNA: TGCGCCAGCAGCTTCAACAGGGGGCCAGATACGCAGTATTTT
CDR3 protein: CASSFNRGPDTQYF

D gene: TRBD1
clone size: .
J gene: TRBJ1-6
V gene: TRBV7-2
CDR3 DNA: TGTGCCAGCAGCGCTGACAGGGGGAACTCACCCCTCCACTTT
CDR3 protein: CASSADRGNSPLHF

D gene: TRBD1
clone size: .
J gene: TRBJ1-2
V gene: TRBV4-2
CDR3 DNA: TGTGCCAGCAGCCGCGGACAGGGGGACTATGGCTACACCTTC
CDR3 protein: CASSRGQGDYGYTF

D gene: .
clone size: .
J gene: TRBJ1-2
V gene: TRBV21-1
CDR3 DNA: TGTGCCAGCAGCAATGGGATCGGGACAGGCTATGGCTACACCTTC
CDR3 protein: CASSNGIGTGYGYTF

D gene: .
clone size: .
J gene: TRBJ2-7
V gene: TRBV6-6
CDR3 DNA: TGTGCCAGCAGTTACGGGCTAGTCTACGAGCAGTACTTC
CDR3 protein: CASSYGLVYEQYF

D gene: .
clone size: .
J gene: TRBJ2-7
V gene: TRBV20-1
CDR3 DNA: TGCAGTGCTAGAGCCGCCGGGACCCACTTTGGCGAGCAGTACTTC
CDR3 protein: CSARAAGTHFGEQYF

D gene: .
clone size: .
J gene: TRBJ1-1
V gene: TRBV7-3
CDR3 DNA: TGTGCCAGCAGCTTAACGGGTCTGGGCACTGAAGCTTTCTTT
CDR3 protein: CASSLTGLGTEAFF

D gene: TRBD1
clone size: .
J gene: TRBJ2-3
V gene: TRBV7-9
CDR3 DNA: TGTGCCAGCAGCTTACCAGGGGGCCAGCCGCAGTATTTT
CDR3 protein: CASSLPGGQPQYF

D gene: TRBD2
clone size: .
J gene: TRBJ2-7
V gene: TRBV20-1
CDR3 DNA: TGCAGTGCTAGAGTTACGGCGGGGGGGCCGTACGAGCAGTACTTC
CDR3 protein: CSARVTAGGPYEQYF

D gene: TRBD2
clone size: .
J gene: TRBJ2-5
V gene: TRBV3-1
CDR3 DNA: TGTGCCAGCAGCCAAGATCGGGTTAGCGGGGGGAAAGAGACCCAGTACTTC
CDR3 protein: CASSQDRVSGGKETQYF

D gene: .
clone size: few
J gene: TRBJ1-5
V gene: TRBV18
CDR3 DNA: TGTGCCAGCTCACCTGACAGGAATCAGCCCCAGCATTTT
CDR3 protein: CASSPDRNQPQHF

D gene: TRBD1
clone size: .
J gene: TRBJ1-2
V gene: TRBV7-2
CDR3 DNA: TGTGCCAGCAGCTTAGTGGGACAGGGGGAGTACGGCTACACCTTC
CDR3 protein: CASSLVGQGEYGYTF

D gene: TRBD1
clone size: .
J gene: TRBJ2-3
V gene: TRBV19
CDR3 DNA: TGTGCCAGTAGTATACGACAGGGCCGGACAGATACGCAGTATTTT
CDR3 protein: CASSIRQGRTDTQYF

D gene: .
clone size: .
J gene: TRBJ2-5
V gene: TRBV9
CDR3 DNA: TGTGCCAGCAGCGTAAGTGGGAGAGAGACCCAGTACTTC
CDR3 protein: CASSVSGRETQYF

D gene: .
clone size: .
J gene: TRBJ1-2
V gene: TRBV5-1
CDR3 DNA: TGCGCCAGCAGCACAAGAGGCGGATTTGGGGAGTTCTACACCTTC
CDR3 protein: CASSTRGGFGEFYTF

D gene: .
clone size: .
J gene: TRBJ1-2
V gene: TRBV20-1
CDR3 DNA: TGCAGTGCTAGCCCCTTCTATGGCTACACCTTC
CDR3 protein: CSASPFYGYTF

D gene: .
clone size: .
J gene: TRBJ1-1
V gene: TRBV10-1
CDR3 DNA: TGCGCCAGCAGTGGTAATGGGAGCACTGAAGCTTTCTTT
CDR3 protein: CASSGNGSTEAFF

D gene: .
clone size: .
J gene: TRBJ2-2
V gene: TRBV7-2
CDR3 DNA: TGTGCCAGCAGCTTAGACTCCGGGGAGCTGTTTTTT
CDR3 protein: CASSLDSGELFF

D gene: TRBD2
clone size: .
J gene: TRBJ2-3
V gene: TRBV2
CDR3 DNA: TGTGCCAGCAGTGAAGCTGGGGCAGCGGGGGGCACAGATACGCAGTATTTT
CDR3 protein: CASSEAGAAGGTDTQYF

D gene: .
clone size: .
J gene: TRBJ2-5
V gene: TRBV3-1
CDR3 DNA: TGTGCCAGCAGCCTGAGGGGAGTGGAGACCCAGTACTTC
CDR3 protein: CASSLRGVETQYF

D gene: .
clone size: .
J gene: TRBJ1-1
V gene: TRBV19
CDR3 DNA: TGTGCCAGTAGTCCCCCCGGGATACCGAACACTGAAGCTTTCTTT
CDR3 protein: CASSPPGIPNTEAFF

D gene: .
clone size: medium-sized
J gene: TRBJ2-5
V gene: TRBV12-3/TRBV12-4
CDR3 DNA: TGTGCCAGCAGCTTACGGGAGACCCAGTACTTC
CDR3 protein: CASSLRETQYF

D gene: TRBD2
clone size: .
J gene: TRBJ2-7
V gene: TRBV10-3
CDR3 DNA: TGTGCCATCAGTGAGATAGCGGGTGGCGAGCAGTACTTC
CDR3 protein: CAISEIAGGEQYF

D gene: TRBD1
clone size: .
J gene: TRBJ2-2
V gene: TRBV7-3
CDR3 DNA: TGTGCCAGCAGCTTAGGGGGACAGTCCACCGGGGAGCTGTTTTTT
CDR3 protein: CASSLGGQSTGELFF

D gene: TRBD1
clone size: .
J gene: TRBJ1-2
V gene: TRBV10-3
CDR3 DNA: TGTGCCATCAGTGAGTCAACAGGGGGATCCTATGGCTACACCTTC
CDR3 protein: CAISESTGGSYGYTF

D gene: .
clone size: .
J gene: TRBJ2-1
V gene: TRBV20-1
CDR3 DNA: TGCAGTGCTAGGCTCGAGAATGAGCAGTTCTTC
CDR3 protein: CSARLENEQFF

D gene: TRBD2
clone size: .
J gene: TRBJ2-3
V gene: TRBV9
CDR3 DNA: TGTGCCAGCAGCGCAGGACTAGCGACAGATACGCAGTATTTT
CDR3 protein: CASSAGLATDTQYF

D gene: .
clone size: .
J gene: TRBJ1-2
V gene: TRBV5-4
CDR3 DNA: TGTGCCAGCAGCTTCTCTCGAGGGGGCTACACCTTC
CDR3 protein: CASSFSRGGYTF

D gene: .
clone size: .
J gene: TRBJ1-2
V gene: TRBV7-9
CDR3 DNA: TGTGCCAGCAGCTTACCCCAGAACTATGGCTACACCTTC
CDR3 protein: CASSLPQNYGYTF

D gene: TRBD2
clone size: .
J gene: TRBJ2-3
V gene: TRBV24-1
CDR3 DNA: TGTGCCACCAGTGATTCGGGGGGGCGGGATACGCAGTATTTT
CDR3 protein: CATSDSGGRDTQYF

D gene: TRBD1
clone size: .
J gene: TRBJ1-1
V gene: TRBV28
CDR3 DNA: TGTGCCAGCAGTTTACGACAGGGAAAAGCTTTCTTT
CDR3 protein: CASSLRQGKAFF

D gene: .
clone size: .
J gene: TRBJ2-1
V gene: TRBV5-1
CDR3 DNA: TGCGCCAGCAGCTTGGTGGCTACCGGGGACAATGAGCAGTTCTTC
CDR3 protein: CASSLVATGDNEQFF

D gene: .
clone size: once
J gene: TRBJ1-6
V gene: TRBV7-9
CDR3 DNA: TGTGCCCACACCGAAGGCCGAAGCTATAATTCACCCCTCCACTTT
CDR3 protein: CAHTEGRSYNSPLHF

D gene: .
clone size: .
J gene: TRBJ1-1
V gene: TRBV20-1
CDR3 DNA: TGCAGTGCTAGAGATCCCGGGGGTCCGCGGAACACTGAAGCTTTCTTT
CDR3 protein: CSARDPGGPRNTEAFF

D gene: .
clone size: .
J gene: TRBJ1-3
V gene: TRBV6-6
CDR3 DNA: TGTGCCAGCAGCCCGAGGGCGGACACCATATATTTT
CDR3 protein: CASSPRADTIYF

D gene: TRBD1
clone size: .
J gene: TRBJ2-7
V gene: TRBV2
CDR3 DNA: TGTGCCAGCAGTGCCCGACAGGGGGCTAACGAGCAGTACTTC
CDR3 protein: CASSARQGANEQYF

D gene: TRBD2
clone size: .
J gene: TRBJ2-1
V gene: TRBV20-1
CDR3 DNA: TGCAGTGCAAATTGGGGACTAGCCGATAAATACAATGAGCAGTTCTTC
CDR3 protein: CSANWGLADKYNEQFF

D gene: .
clone size: .
J gene: TRBJ1-2
V gene: TRBV19
CDR3 DNA: TGTGCCAGTAGTAAGGGCGACGGGGCTCATGGCTACACCTTC
CDR3 protein: CASSKGDGAHGYTF

D gene: TRBD2
clone size: .
J gene: TRBJ2-7
V gene: TRBV5-1
CDR3 DNA: TGCGCCACCCCACGGGGCCGGGGGGAATACGAGCAGTACTTC
CDR3 protein: CATPRGRGEYEQYF

D gene: TRBD1
clone size: .
J gene: TRBJ1-6
V gene: TRBV5-1
CDR3 DNA: TGCGCCAGCAGCGTTGAAGGACAGGGGCATTCACCCCTCCACTTT
CDR3 protein: CASSVEGQGHSPLHF

D gene: .
clone size: .
J gene: TRBJ1-5
V gene: TRBV5-1
CDR3 DNA: TGCGCCAGCAGCTTGGGTGACCGACATCAGCCCCAGCATTTT
CDR3 protein: CASSLGDRHQPQHF

D gene: .
clone size: .
J gene: TRBJ2-5
V gene: TRBV20-1
CDR3 DNA: TGCAGTGCTAGGCCCAGGGCGGGAGAGACCCAGTACTTC
CDR3 protein: CSARPRAGETQYF

D gene: TRBD1
clone size: .
J gene: TRBJ1-5
V gene: TRBV12-3/TRBV12-4
CDR3 DNA: TGTGCCAGCAGGGGGGACAGTGGCAATCAGCCCCAGCATTTT
CDR3 protein: CASRGDSGNQPQHF

D gene: TRBD1
clone size: .
J gene: TRBJ2-5
V gene: TRBV3-1
CDR3 DNA: TGTGCCAGCAGCCAAGATGGGACAGGGGGCTTAGGGACCCAGTACTTC
CDR3 protein: CASSQDGTGGLGTQYF